The 15 T cell receptor beta chains reported below all come from one sample, sequenced in a study of tumor and adjacent non-tumor tissue in lung cancer (dated by TCRdb to 2017 to 2018). RNA was isolated from bulk, unsorted tissue, and RNA quality was assessed with a NanoDrop ND-1000 and an Agilent 2100. Distant non-tumor tissue taken more than 3 cm from the tumor edge was used as the normal lung sample. Libraries were prepared through multiplex PCR. The sequencer listed for this sample is Illumina HiSeq 2500. TCRbeta libraries were constructed through three rounds of nested PCR with primers (Table S4) according to protocols modified from ARM-PCR. The public reads were reanalyzed by TCRdb: fastp trimming at Q25, MiXCR alignment, in-frame beta chains only. Entries are consolidated by CDR3 protein sequence, retaining the most common genes and DNA. This sample gives about 98,000 distinct CDR3 sequences in total; 80% of them show up just once. About 30% of the sample rests with the top ten.

Sequenced material: distant non-tumor lung tissue. These receptors were collected from a man between 60 and 70 years old with small cell lung cancer.

In regard to this clonotype: One end of the junction fails to match germline, which may point to a read error. The chain is built from TRBV13 and TRBJ2-1; no clear D. CDR1 is PRHDT and CDR2 is FYEKMQ in the germline V gene (reference sequence). This CDR3 comprises 13 residues. CDR3 sequence (DNA): TGTGCCGGCAGCACCAGACTTGATAATGAGCAGTTCTTC. Translated, it gives CAGSTRLDNEQFF.

The chain recombines TRBV7-2 with TRBJ2-3; TRBD2 matches 10 bases. With 0 bases clipped from V and 5 bases from J, the junction kept 8 bases outside the gene matches. Per the germline V gene, CDR1 is SGHTA and CDR2 is FQGNSA. The CDR3 length is 17 residues. The CDR3 DNA follows: TGTGCCAGCAGCTTAGCCGGGAGCGGGAGGGCCGGAGATACGCAGTATTTT. It yields the protein CASSLAGSGRAGDTQYF.

By share, this clonotype ranks as medium-sized (0.01 to 0.1%). V gene TRBV20-1 combines with J gene TRBJ1-4; maybe TRBD1 (6 bases). There are 12 residues in the CDR3. Trimming stripped 1 base from V and 8 bases from J, with 8 bases between. Germline values: CDR1 DFQATT, CDR2 SNEGSKA (reference sequence). CDR3 bases: TGCAGTGCTAGAGGGACAGACGAAAAACTGTTTTTT. Encoded protein: CSARGTDEKLFF.

This chain joins TRBV28 and TRBJ2-5, with a possible D match to TRBD1 (7 bases). V lost 6 bases to trimming and J lost 5 bases, with 19 bases between them. CDR1 is MDHEN, CDR2 SYDVKM, per germline. The length of the CDR3 is 15 residues. DNA for the CDR3: TGTGCCAGCAGAGCAAACAGGAGGGGGCGGGAGACCCAGTACTTC. It yields the protein CASRANRRGRETQYF.

This clonotype was recorded a few times. A much larger clone differs from this one at a single base, so this may be a read error. The CDR3 does not end in the conserved phenylalanine or tryptophan, so this is likely a read error. The chain links TRBV6-5 to TRBJ2-3; D is unresolved. The V and J ends lost 6 bases and 0 bases respectively, with 7 bases between them. The CDR3 length is 13 residues. Per germline, CDR1 MNHEY and CDR2 SVGAGI. The CDR3 sequence is CASRLGSTDTQYL. The CDR3 coding sequence is TGTGCCAGCAGGCTCGGTAGCACAGATACGCAGTATTTG.

Comment on this clonotype: Relative to the germline gene, one junction end is altered; a read error may explain this. The CDR3: CVSSFGEYSYVQYF. The CDR3 DNA is TGTGTCAGTAGCTTCGGGGAATACTCCTACGTGCAGTACTTC. This rearrangement joins TRBV11-3 to TRBJ2-7; a possible D gene is TRBD2 (5 bases). Germline assignment: CDR1 SGHNT and CDR2 YENEEA. The CDR3 is made up of 14 amino acids. The variable domain in full, completed from reference TRBV11-3 and TRBJ2-7, reads EAGVVQSPRYKIIEKKQPVAFWCNPISGHNTLYWYLQNLGQGPELLIRYENEEAVDDSQLPKDRFSAERLKGVDSTLKIQPAELGDSAVYLCVSSFGEYSYVQYFGPGTRLTVT.

Note on this clonotype: At one end the junction does not follow the germline gene, possibly because of a read error. This sequence joins TRBV29-1 and TRBJ2-1; 11 bases match TRBD2. The CDR3 is made up of 16 amino acids. Germline lookup yields CDR1 SQVTM and CDR2 ANQGSEA. CDR3 loop: CSVEVQWLAGGNVQCF. The CDR3 region has the DNA TGCAGCGTTGAAGTTCAATGGCTAGCGGGAGGCAATGTGCAGTGCTTC.

On this clonotype itself: One end of the junction is discordant with germline, which a read error may explain. This rearrangement joins TRBV6-5 to TRBJ1-2; D uncertain. Germline V gene lookup returns CDR1 MNHEY and CDR2 SVGAGI. The CDR3 runs 15 residues. The CDR3 is CACSYNDGKAYGYTF. In DNA form, the CDR3 reads TGTGCCTGCAGTTACAATGACGGCAAGGCCTATGGCTACACCTTC.

A remark on this clonotype: Compared with germline, one end of the junction differs, possibly owing to a read error. The chain uses TRBV6-1 and TRBJ2-5; D might be TRBD2 (6 bases). The CDR3 totals 18 residues. CDR1 and CDR2 (germline): MNHNS, SASEGT. The chain's CDR3 is CASTNSNPGVREVETQCF. CDR3 coding DNA: TGTGCCAGCACCAACTCGAACCCGGGAGTCCGAGAGGTGGAGACCCAGTGCTTC.

The rearrangement uses TRBV28 and TRBJ2-2; D is tentatively TRBD1 or TRBD2 (5 bases each). In germline, CDR1 is MDHEN, CDR2 SYDVKM. This CDR3 spans 13 amino acids. V lost 5 bases, J lost 6 bases, and 10 bases lay in between. The CDR3 region has the DNA TGTGCCAGCAGTGGGGGAATGGCCGGGGAGCTGTTTTTT. Its translation: CASSGGMAGELFF. The variable domain in full, with the rest retrieved from reference TRBV28 and TRBJ2-2, is DVKVTQSSRYLVKRTGEKVFLECVQDMDHENMFWYRQDPGLGLRLIYFSYDVKMKEKGDIPEGYSVSREKKERFSLILESASTNQTSMYLCASSGGMAGELFFGEGSRLTVL.

A remark on this clonotype: One end of the junction is discordant with germline, which a read error may explain. The chain carries TRBV29-1 and TRBJ1-1; D is ambiguous. The germline gives CDR1 SQVTM, CDR2 ANQGSEA. This CDR3 region has 13 residues. CDR3: CIVKGFMNTEAFF. In DNA, the CDR3 is TGCATCGTTAAAGGATTCATGAACACTGAGGCTTTCTTT.

For this clonotype: The junction differs from germline at one of its ends, possibly a read error. V is TRBV4-1 and J is TRBJ2-2; D tentatively fits TRBD1 or TRBD2 (5 bases each). CDR1 and CDR2 (germline): MGHRA, YSYEKL. The CDR3 runs 15 residues. Here the CDR3 DNA reads TGCGCCAGCAGCCAAGAGGGACGGACCACCGAGGAGCTATTTTTT. Encoded protein: CASSQEGRTTEELFF.

In regard to this clonotype: It may be a read error: a sequence one base away is much more abundant. The CDR3 DNA is TGCACCAGCAGCTTTGGAGGTTGGGCAGATACGCAGTATTTT. Translation: CTSSFGGWADTQYF. The V and J genes are TRBV5-1 and TRBJ2-3; weak D call: TRBD2 (5 bases). CDR3 length equals 14 residues. Germline V CDR1 and CDR2: SGHRS, YFSETQ.

The genes are TRBV20-1 and TRBJ1-1; D gene ambiguous. Trimming took off 6 bases at V and 7 bases at J, with 12 bases between the two ends. This CDR3 has 11 amino acids. Germline V lookup: CDR1 DFQATT, CDR2 SNEGSKA (reference sequence). CDR3 sequence: CSAPRRIEAFF. The DNA of the CDR3 is TGCAGTGCCCCCCGGAGAATTGAAGCTTTCTTT.

As concerns this clonotype: Just one base apart from a much larger clone, this may be a read error. The chain recombines TRBV24-1 with TRBJ1-2; a weak D match, TRBD1 (5 bases). Trimming pared 3 bases from V and 5 bases from J, leaving 12 bases between. CDR1 is KGHDR, CDR2 SFDVKD, per germline. The CDR3 spans 14 residues. The CDR3, as DNA: TGTGCCACCAGTGATACCAGGGCGTTATATGGCTACACCTTC. It translates to CATSDTRALYGYTF.